This T cell receptor beta chain was sequenced for a study of shared clonotypes between healthy human individuals. Broader study findings: Against clonotypes common to all four donors, non-shared ones had lower generation probabilities.

Comment on this clone: Its antigen is unknown. Other nucleotide sequences from this sample produce the same CDR3.

Here immunoSEQ multiplex PCR was the method, and the copy in TCRdb shows in-frame clones only, minus some. The table lists around 2.1 million clones, around 93% of them singletons. Naive CD8 cells lacked CD45RO, underwent positive selection for CCR7 and left out terminally differentiated effector memory CD45RA+ cells. The germline V gene encodes CDR1 MNHEY and CDR2 SMNVEV (reference sequence). The trim removed 3 bases at V and 1 base at J, leaving 2 bases unmatched. CDR3 length: 15 amino acids. Sequencing input: naive CD8+ T cells from PBMCs. The chain uses TRBV27 and TRBJ2-1, with 8 bases matching TRBD2. This clonotype was obtained from a man between 18 and 29 years old in good health. Some clones in this sample may be carry-over from other donors' samples. The CDR3 sequence: CASSLSGSSYNEQFF. The CDR3 DNA reads as TGTGCCAGCAGTTTGAGCGGGAGTTCCTACAATGAGCAGTTCTTC.